The following is a TCR beta chain sequence with its context. The CDR3 is 15 residues long. CDR1 is LNHDA and CDR2 is SQIVND in the germline V gene (reference sequence). The V gene end was trimmed by 6 bases and the J gene end by 4 bases; junction bases not matched to a gene: 2. The data stem from a study of shared T cell receptors in the human thymus. Sequenced by immunoSEQ multiplex PCR; TCRdb stores in-frame clones only, minus some. The sample consists of 640,000 or so clones, around 87% of them appearing once. These sequences were also reported in another study, on human thymus T cells. That publication notes: Serving as donors were healthy Finnish infants, each of whom was having open corrective surgery for congenital heart defects. Corrective heart surgery yielded the resections from which the thymus tissue came. A high degree of thymic repertoire overlap among unrelated individuals was reported in related research.

The chain recombines TRBV19 with TRBJ2-3; 15 bases match TRBD2. The receptor's source is a boy in the first two years of life with a congenital heart defect. Sample: thymocytes. CDR3 DNA sequence: TGTGCCAGTAGGGGACTAGCGGGGGGAGCAGATACGCAGTATTTT. It yields the protein CASRGLAGGADTQYF.